What follows describes a single TCR beta chain. Together with a sample-barcoded 5' primer, a J-beta primer mix was included in a second PCR lasting about 7 to 11 cycles. Each CDR3 protein is one row after TCRdb ran MiXCR on the 5' RACE reads. The table lists approximately 730,000 distinct CDR3 sequences, 53% of them singletons. This sample was included in a study of blood T cells in healthy people across ages. This CDR3 region has 13 residues. Germline loops: CDR1 SGHTA, CDR2 FQGNSA. Trimming removed 8 bases at V and 0 bases at J, with 5 bases between. The sequence came from a man at least 80 years old in good health. The J gene is TRBJ2-6, the V gene TRBV7-2; D is undetermined. Specimen: blood. CDR3 residues: CASPLSGANVLTF. In nucleotides, the CDR3 is TGTGCCAGCCCCCTCTCTGGGGCCAACGTCCTGACTTTC.